This T cell receptor beta chain was recorded in a study of cytotoxic CD8 clonotypes in ibrutinib-treated CLL. Per germline, CDR1 MGHDK and CDR2 SYGVNS. V lost 5 bases and J 5 bases, leaving 6 bases between the germline ends. This CDR3 has 12 residues. On this clone itself: Its antigen is currently unknown.

General study results and limits: Clonality grew at ibrutinib response; at progression, it decreased back toward baseline. Baseline-level clonality went beyond age-matched healthy donors and moved in step with circulating CD8+ T-cell counts. Shared public clonotypes were rare, and on treatment they either got smaller or stayed the same.

This table comes from immunoSEQ multiplex PCR, and its TCRdb copy is limited to in-frame clones, with some not included. The sample shows 200,000 to 250,000 clones, 70% of them seen only once. This rearrangement joins TRBV25-1 to TRBJ1-4; D is unclear. This TCR derives from a human donor with chronic lymphocytic leukemia. The sample in question was PBMCs, obtained after 24 months of ibrutinib treatment. The CDR3 here is CASSRRNEKLFF. CDR3 in DNA: TGTGCCAGCAGTAGACGGAATGAAAAACTGTTTTTT.